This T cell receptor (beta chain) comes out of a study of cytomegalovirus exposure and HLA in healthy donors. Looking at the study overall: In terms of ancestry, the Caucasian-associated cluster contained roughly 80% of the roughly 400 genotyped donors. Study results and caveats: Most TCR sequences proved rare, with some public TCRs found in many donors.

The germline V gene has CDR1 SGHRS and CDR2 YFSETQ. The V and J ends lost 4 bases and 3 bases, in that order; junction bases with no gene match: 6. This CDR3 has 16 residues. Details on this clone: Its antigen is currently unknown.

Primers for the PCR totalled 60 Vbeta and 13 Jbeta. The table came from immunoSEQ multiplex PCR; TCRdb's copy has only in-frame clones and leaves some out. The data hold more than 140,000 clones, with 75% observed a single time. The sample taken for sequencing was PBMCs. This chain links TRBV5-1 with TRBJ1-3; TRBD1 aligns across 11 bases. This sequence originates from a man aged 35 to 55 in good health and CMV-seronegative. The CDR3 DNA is TGCGCCAGCAGCAGCGGACAGGGGGCAAGTGGAAACACCATATATTTT. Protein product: CASSSGQGASGNTIYF.